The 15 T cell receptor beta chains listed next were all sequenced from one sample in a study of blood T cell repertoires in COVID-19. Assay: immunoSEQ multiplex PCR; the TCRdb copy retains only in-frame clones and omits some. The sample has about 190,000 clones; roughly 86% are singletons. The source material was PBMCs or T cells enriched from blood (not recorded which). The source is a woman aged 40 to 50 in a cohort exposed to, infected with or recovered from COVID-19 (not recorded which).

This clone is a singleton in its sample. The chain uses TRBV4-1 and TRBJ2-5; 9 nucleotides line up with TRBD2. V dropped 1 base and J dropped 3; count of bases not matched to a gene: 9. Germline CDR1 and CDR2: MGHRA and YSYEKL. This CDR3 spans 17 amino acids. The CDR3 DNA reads TGCGCCAGCAGCCAAGTCCAGCTAGCGGGGTCCAAAGAGACCCAGTACTTC. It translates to CASSQVQLAGSKETQYF.

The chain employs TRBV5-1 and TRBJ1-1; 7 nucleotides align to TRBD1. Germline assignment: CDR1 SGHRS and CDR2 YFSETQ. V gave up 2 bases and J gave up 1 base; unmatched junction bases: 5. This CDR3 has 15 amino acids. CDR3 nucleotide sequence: TGCGCCAGCAGCTTATCCGGGACAGCGAACACTGAAGCTTTCTTT. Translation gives CASSLSGTANTEAFF.

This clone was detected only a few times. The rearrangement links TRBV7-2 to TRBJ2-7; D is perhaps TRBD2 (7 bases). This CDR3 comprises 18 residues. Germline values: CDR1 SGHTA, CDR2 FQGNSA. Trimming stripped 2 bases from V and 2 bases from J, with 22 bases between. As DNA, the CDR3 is TGTGCCAGCAGCTTATCACGATTCGGGGGGACACCGACCTACGAGCAGTACTTC. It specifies CASSLSRFGGTPTYEQYF.

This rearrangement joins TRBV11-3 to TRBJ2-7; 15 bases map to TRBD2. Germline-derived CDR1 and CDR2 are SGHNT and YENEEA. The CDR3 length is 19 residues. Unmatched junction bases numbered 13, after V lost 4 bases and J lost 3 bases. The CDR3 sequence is CASSSRRRQGLAGGYEQYF. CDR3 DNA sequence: TGTGCCAGCAGCTCCCGGCGGCGGCAGGGACTAGCGGGAGGCTACGAGCAGTACTTC.

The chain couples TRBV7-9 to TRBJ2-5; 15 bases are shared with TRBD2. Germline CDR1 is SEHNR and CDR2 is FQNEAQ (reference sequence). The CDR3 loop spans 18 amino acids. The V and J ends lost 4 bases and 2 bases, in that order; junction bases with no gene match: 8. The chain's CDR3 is CASSSGLAGGVLQETQYF. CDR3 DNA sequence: TGTGCCAGCAGCTCGGGACTAGCGGGAGGCGTCCTTCAAGAGACCCAGTACTTC.

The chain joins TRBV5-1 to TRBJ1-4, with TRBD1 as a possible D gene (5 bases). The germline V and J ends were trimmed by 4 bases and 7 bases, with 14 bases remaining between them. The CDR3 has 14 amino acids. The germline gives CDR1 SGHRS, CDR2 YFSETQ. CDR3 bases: TGCGCCAGCAGCATTAGTGGACAAAGTGAAAAACTGTTTTTT. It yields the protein CASSISGQSEKLFF. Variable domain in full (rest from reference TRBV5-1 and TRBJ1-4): KAGVTQTPRYLIKTRGQQVTLSCSPISGHRSVSWYQQTPGQGLQFLFEYFSETQRNKGNFPGRFSGRQFSNSRSEMNVSTLELGDSALYLCASSISGQSEKLFFGSGTQLSVL.

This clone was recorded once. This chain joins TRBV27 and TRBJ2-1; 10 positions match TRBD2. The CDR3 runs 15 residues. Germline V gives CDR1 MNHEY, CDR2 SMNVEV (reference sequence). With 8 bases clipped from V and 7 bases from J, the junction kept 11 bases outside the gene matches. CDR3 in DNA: TGTGCCAGCGGCCGGGGGACTAGCGTTTGGAATGAGCAGTTCTTC. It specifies CASGRGTSVWNEQFF.

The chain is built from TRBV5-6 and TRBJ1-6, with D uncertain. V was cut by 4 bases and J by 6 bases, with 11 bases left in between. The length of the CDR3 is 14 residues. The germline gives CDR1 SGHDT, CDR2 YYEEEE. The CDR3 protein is CASSVRIPNSPLHF. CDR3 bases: TGTGCCAGCAGCGTCAGGATTCCTAATTCACCCCTCCACTTT.

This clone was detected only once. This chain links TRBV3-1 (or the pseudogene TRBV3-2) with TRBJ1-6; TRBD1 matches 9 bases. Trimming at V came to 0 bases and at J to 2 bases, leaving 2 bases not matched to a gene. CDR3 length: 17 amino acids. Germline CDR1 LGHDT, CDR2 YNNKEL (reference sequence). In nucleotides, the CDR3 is TGTGCCAGCAGCCAAGACCGGGACAGGGCCTATAATTCACCCCTCCACTTT. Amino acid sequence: CASSQDRDRAYNSPLHF.

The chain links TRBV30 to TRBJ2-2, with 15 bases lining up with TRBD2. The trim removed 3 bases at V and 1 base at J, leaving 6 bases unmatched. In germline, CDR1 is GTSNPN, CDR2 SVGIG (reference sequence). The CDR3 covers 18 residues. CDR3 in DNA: TGTGCCTGGAGCGGGACTAGCGGGAGGCGCCGGAACACCGGGGAGCTGTTTTTT. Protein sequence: CAWSGTSGRRRNTGELFF.

CDR3 protein: CASSERQAYEQYF. The CDR3 nucleotides are TGTGCCAGCAGTGAACGACAGGCCTACGAGCAGTACTTC. The chain links TRBV6-1 to TRBJ2-7; D perhaps matches TRBD1 (6 bases). This CDR3 region has 13 residues. Germline CDR1 is MNHNS and CDR2 is SASEGT. V gave up 2 bases and J gave up 2 bases, with 7 bases separating them.

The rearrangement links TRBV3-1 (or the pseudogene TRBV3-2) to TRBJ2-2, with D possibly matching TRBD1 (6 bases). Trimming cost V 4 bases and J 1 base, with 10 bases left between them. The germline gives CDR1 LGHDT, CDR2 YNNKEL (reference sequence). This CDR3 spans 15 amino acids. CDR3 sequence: CASSRDTRNTGELFF. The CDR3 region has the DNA TGTGCCAGCAGCCGGGACACTAGGAACACCGGGGAGCTGTTTTTT.

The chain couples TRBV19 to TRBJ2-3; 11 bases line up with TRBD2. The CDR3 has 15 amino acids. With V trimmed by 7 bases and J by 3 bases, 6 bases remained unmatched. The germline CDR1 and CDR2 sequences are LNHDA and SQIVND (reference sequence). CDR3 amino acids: CASTLASGGTDTQYF. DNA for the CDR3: TGTGCCAGTACCCTGGCTAGCGGGGGGACAGATACGCAGTATTTT.

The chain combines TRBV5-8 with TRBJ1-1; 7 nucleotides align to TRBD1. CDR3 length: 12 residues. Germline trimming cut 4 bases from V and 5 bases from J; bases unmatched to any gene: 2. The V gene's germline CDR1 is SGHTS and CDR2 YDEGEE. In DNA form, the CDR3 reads TGTGCCAGCAGCGCGGGACAGACTGAAGCTTTCTTT. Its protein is CASSAGQTEAFF.

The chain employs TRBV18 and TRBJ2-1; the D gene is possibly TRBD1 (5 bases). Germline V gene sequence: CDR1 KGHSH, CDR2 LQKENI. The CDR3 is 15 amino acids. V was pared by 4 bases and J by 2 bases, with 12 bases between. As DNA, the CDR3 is TGTGCCAGCTCACGAGGCCCAGGGACCTACAATGAGCAGTTCTTC. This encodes CASSRGPGTYNEQFF.